This note documents a single T cell receptor beta chain sequence. The naive CD8 population came from CD45RO-negative cells selected for CCR7, without terminally differentiated effector memory CD45RA+ cells. CDR1 and CDR2 (germline): MDHEN, SYDVKM. The CDR3 extends over 11 amino acids. With 5 bases removed from V and 0 bases from J, the gap between germline ends came to 1 base. The protocol was immunoSEQ multiplex PCR, while the TCRdb copy is restricted to in-frame clones and leaves out a portion. The repertoire has about 2 million clones, about 95% of them found once; the top ten carry approximately 1.2%. This sample was taken from a study of shared clonotypes between healthy human individuals.

The material sequenced was naive CD8+ T cells sorted from blood. The sequence was obtained from a man younger than 35 in good health. This chain links TRBV28 with TRBJ1-1; D is unclear. In DNA form, the CDR3 reads TGTGCCAGCAGTGTGAACACTGAAGCTTTCTTT. Translation gives CASSVNTEAFF.